Following are 28 T cell receptor beta chains from one sample sequenced in a study of cytomegalovirus exposure and HLA in healthy donors. The PCR contained 60 Vbeta and 13 Jbeta primers. The table came from immunoSEQ multiplex PCR; TCRdb's copy has only in-frame clones and leaves some out. The sample lists approximately 150,000 clones, approximately 84% occurring once. The sequenced material came from PBMCs. Receptor source: a woman aged 40 to 55 in good health and CMV-seropositive.

This clone came up once. The chain employs TRBV29-1 and TRBJ1-1; D might be TRBD1 (6 bases). V was trimmed by 4 bases and J by 7 bases, leaving 7 bases between them. The CDR3 runs 10 residues. Looked up from germline, CDR1 is SQVTM and CDR2 is ANQGSEA. The CDR3 DNA reads TGCAGCGTTGGGACAGTTGAAGCTTTCTTT. Protein sequence: CSVGTVEAFF. The full variable domain, its missing parts supplied by reference TRBV29-1 and TRBJ1-1, is SAVISQKPSRDICQRGTSLTIQCQVDSQVTMMFWYRQQPGQSLTLIATANQGSEATYESGFVIDKFPISRPNLTFSTLTVSNMSPEDSSIYLCSVGTVEAFFGQGTRLTVV.

The rearrangement uses TRBV28 and TRBJ2-5; a possible D gene is TRBD2 (6 bases). CDR3 size: 13 residues. Germline CDR1 MDHEN, CDR2 SYDVKM. Trimming removed 5 bases at V and 5 bases at J, with 12 bases between. Here the CDR3 reads CASSGGTQETQYF. DNA of the CDR3: TGTGCCAGCAGTGGGGGGACCCAGGAGACCCAGTACTTC.

The V call is TRBV6-1, the J call TRBJ2-5; TRBD1 is a possible D gene (5 bases). CDR1 is MNHNS and CDR2 is SASEGT in the germline V gene. Trimming stripped 1 base from V and 5 bases from J, with 14 bases between. This CDR3 comprises 15 residues. The CDR3 DNA reads TGTGCCAGCAGTGAAGTAGGATCAGGGCTGGAGACCCAGTACTTC. Protein sequence: CASSEVGSGLETQYF.

About this clone itself: The same CDR3 is also encoded by other DNA sequences in this sample. The rearrangement joins TRBV19 to TRBJ2-7; 10 bases fit TRBD1. V lost 6 bases to trimming and J lost 2 bases; unmatched junction nucleotides: 1. Germline CDR1 is LNHDA and CDR2 is SQIVND (reference sequence). This CDR3 has 13 amino acids. CDR3 protein: CASRDRGTYEQYF. The CDR3 nucleotides are TGTGCCAGTAGGGACAGGGGGACCTACGAGCAGTACTTC.

V and J are TRBV9 and TRBJ1-1, with D uncertain. The CDR3 sequence is 13 residues long. The V gene lost 7 bases and the J gene lost 0 bases, with 10 bases spanning the gap. Germline loops: CDR1 SGDLS, CDR2 YYNGEE. CDR3 sequence: CASAVSMNTEAFF. CDR3 nucleotides: TGTGCCAGCGCAGTTAGCATGAACACTGAAGCTTTCTTT.

The CDR3 reads CASTGGLFNEQFF. In DNA form, the CDR3 reads TGTGCCAGCACAGGGGGCCTCTTCAATGAGCAGTTCTTC. V gene TRBV19 combines with J gene TRBJ2-1, with 9 bases aligning to TRBD1. In germline, CDR1 is LNHDA, CDR2 SQIVND (reference sequence). The junction had 6 bases not matched to a gene; V was cut back by 9 bases and J by 6 bases. This CDR3 has 13 amino acids.

The chain employs TRBV30 and TRBJ2-5; the match to TRBD1 covers 9 bases. The V segment lost 5 bases and the J segment 1 base; nucleotides outside the gene matches: 8. The CDR3 sequence is 15 residues long. Germline CDR1 reads GTSNPN; CDR2 reads SVGIG (reference sequence). The CDR3 region has the DNA TGTGCCTGGGCAGAAGGACAGGGGACCCAAGAGACCCAGTACTTC. This encodes CAWAEGQGTQETQYF.

This chain links TRBV2 with TRBJ1-1; D might be TRBD1 (6 bases). Trimming removed 3 bases at V and 5 bases at J, with 16 bases between. Germline CDR1 reads SNHLY; CDR2 reads FYNNEI. The CDR3 is 15 residues long. The CDR3 reads CASSDFFTGKTEAFF. CDR3 coding DNA: TGTGCCAGCAGTGATTTTTTCACAGGGAAAACTGAAGCTTTCTTT.

In this sample, this clone turned up a few times. DNA for the CDR3: TGCGCCAGCAGTCCGACAGGAAAGTTTAGTACTGAAGCTTTCTTT. Amino acids: CASSPTGKFSTEAFF. The gene calls are TRBV10-2 and TRBJ1-1; D possibly corresponds to TRBD1 (6 bases). The CDR3 spans 15 residues. Between the trimmed V and J ends, which lost 5 bases and 5 bases, there was a span of 18 bases. In germline, CDR1 is WSHSY, CDR2 SAAADI.

V is TRBV7-2 and J is TRBJ2-2, with TRBD1 identical over 11 bases. Germline-derived CDR1 and CDR2 are SGHTA and FQGNSA. The CDR3 totals 15 residues. V trimming: 5 bases; J trimming: 10 bases; junction bases outside the gene matches: 9. The CDR3 protein is CASSRTGGELVELFF. CDR3 DNA sequence: TGTGCCAGCAGCCGGACAGGGGGCGAGCTTGTGGAGCTGTTTTTT.

The CDR3 here is CASLGGGTDTQYF. In DNA, the CDR3 is TGTGCCAGCCTCGGGGGGGGCACAGATACGCAGTATTTT. This chain joins TRBV2 and TRBJ2-3; the match to TRBD2 covers 8 bases. CDR3 size: 13 residues. V gave up 8 bases and J gave up 1 base; unmatched junction bases: 2. Germline CDR1 SNHLY, CDR2 FYNNEI.

V gene TRBV7-3 combines with J gene TRBJ1-1; D remains ambiguous. V was clipped by 5 bases and J by 6 bases, with 7 bases between them. This CDR3 comprises 11 residues. CDR1 is SGHTA, CDR2 FQGTGA, per germline. In nucleotides, the CDR3 is TGTGCCAGCAGCCGACGGGCTGAAGCTTTCTTT. Residues: CASSRRAEAFF.

This clone was observed a single time. The chain joins TRBV5-1 to TRBJ2-6; tentative D call: TRBD1 (6 bases). V lost 0 bases to trimming and J lost 1 base, with 8 bases between them. In germline, CDR1 is SGHRS, CDR2 YFSETQ. This CDR3 region has 16 residues. CDR3 nucleotide sequence: TGCGCCAGCAGCTTGGCAGGGGTATCTGGGGCCAACGTCCTGACTTTC. Residues: CASSLAGVSGANVLTF.

The chain links TRBV10-2 to TRBJ1-2, with 9 bases matching TRBD1. Germline V CDR1 and CDR2: WSHSY, SAAADI. V was clipped by 8 bases and J by 1 base; unmatched bases: 5. The CDR3 has 14 amino acids. The CDR3 DNA sequence: TGCGCCAGCGGCCAGGGACAGGGTAACTATGGCTACACCTTC. Protein product: CASGQGQGNYGYTF.

J is TRBJ1-6 and V is TRBV19, with unresolved D. The CDR3 has 13 residues. V lost 7 bases, J lost 1 base, and 5 bases lay in between. Germline lookup yields CDR1 LNHDA and CDR2 SQIVND (reference sequence). The chain's CDR3 is CASTKSYNSPLHF. CDR3 sequence (DNA): TGTGCCAGTACTAAGTCCTATAATTCACCCCTCCACTTT.

The V and J genes are TRBV2 and TRBJ2-3; TRBD2 matches 9 bases. CDR1 and CDR2 from the germline V gene are SNHLY and FYNNEI. There are 13 residues in the CDR3. The junction had 0 bases not matched to a gene; V was cut back by 7 bases and J by 1 base. The CDR3 sequence is CASKRGGTDTQYF. The DNA for the CDR3 is TGTGCCAGCAAGCGGGGGGGCACAGATACGCAGTATTTT.

Points on this clone: This specimen includes other DNA sequences encoding the same CDR3. The rearrangement links TRBV9 to TRBJ1-1; D gene unclear. The CDR3 loop spans 13 amino acids. Germline CDR1 SGDLS, CDR2 YYNGEE. The germline V and J ends were trimmed by 0 bases and 3 bases, with 6 bases remaining between them. For the CDR3, the DNA is TGTGCCAGCAGCGTAGGTCCCGACACTGAAGCTTTCTTT. The encoded protein is CASSVGPDTEAFF.

The chain employs TRBV7-9 and TRBJ2-1, with no clear D. Germline CDR1 is SEHNR and CDR2 is FQNEAQ (reference sequence). V was shortened by 5 bases and J by 1 base, with 18 bases between the two germline ends. This CDR3 spans 17 amino acids. As DNA, the CDR3 is TGTGCCAGCAGCCCTAGAGATCCACGTGCGTCCTACAATGAGCAGTTCTTC. It codes for CASSPRDPRASYNEQFF. Full variable domain (outside the CDR3, taken from reference TRBV7-9 and TRBJ2-1): DTGVSQNPRHKITKRGQNVTFRCDPISEHNRLYWYRQTLGQGPEFLTYFQNEAQLEKSRLLSDRFSAERPKGSFSTLEIQRTEQGDSAMYLCASSPRDPRASYNEQFFGPGTRLTVL.

J is TRBJ2-3 and V is TRBV11-3, with 15 bases fitting TRBD2. The CDR3 sequence is 16 residues long. Trimming removed 5 bases from V and 4 bases from J; junction bases left unmatched: 4. Germline V gives CDR1 SGHNT, CDR2 YENEEA. CDR3 in amino acids: CASSGRTSGGADTQYF. The CDR3 bases are TGTGCCAGCAGCGGTCGGACTAGCGGGGGGGCAGATACGCAGTATTTT.

This clone was found a few times. The genes are TRBV2 and TRBJ1-5; D possibly corresponds to TRBD1 (5 bases). Looked up from germline, CDR1 is SNHLY and CDR2 is FYNNEI. This CDR3 contains 14 residues. The ends were cut back, 5 bases at V and 1 base at J, with 9 bases in the middle. CDR3 sequence reads: CASSWSGSNQPQHF. CDR3 DNA: TGTGCCAGCAGTTGGTCAGGGAGCAATCAGCCCCAGCATTTT.

The V and J genes are TRBV2 and TRBJ1-1; 7 positions match TRBD1. The CDR3 runs 14 residues. In germline, CDR1 is SNHLY, CDR2 FYNNEI. Losses at the gene ends were 1 base for V and 8 bases for J; bases not matched to a gene: 7. The CDR3 sequence is CASSEERGQREAFF. CDR3 DNA: TGTGCCAGCAGTGAAGAAAGGGGGCAGAGGGAAGCTTTCTTT. Together with reference TRBV2 and TRBJ1-1, the CDR3 gives the full variable domain: EPEVTQTPSHQVTQMGQEVILRCVPISNHLYFYWYRQILGQKVEFLVSFYNNEISEKSEIFDDQFSVERPDGSNFTLKIRSTKLEDSAMYFCASSEERGQREAFFGQGTRLTVV.

This clone was detected once. The V gene is TRBV6-5, the J gene TRBJ2-5; 7 nucleotides match TRBD1. This CDR3 contains 13 residues. Germline assignment: CDR1 MNHEY and CDR2 SVGAGI. Trimming removed 2 bases from V and 9 bases from J; junction bases left unmatched: 6. The CDR3 DNA sequence: TGTGCCAGCAGTTACACCACAGGGGTCGCCCAGTACTTC. This sequence encodes CASSYTTGVAQYF.

About this clone: This sample includes further DNA sequences coding for the same CDR3. The chain recombines TRBV19 with TRBJ1-5; TRBD1 matches at 7 bases. There are 14 residues in the CDR3. Germline assignment: CDR1 LNHDA and CDR2 SQIVND (reference sequence). V dropped 6 bases and J dropped 7; count of bases not matched to a gene: 9. The CDR3 loop is CASSSTGSGQPQHF. The DNA of the CDR3 is TGTGCCAGTAGCTCGACAGGGTCAGGGCAGCCCCAGCATTTT.

V gene TRBV2 combines with J gene TRBJ2-5; D is possibly TRBD2 (5 bases). The CDR3 has 13 amino acids. Germline lookup yields CDR1 SNHLY and CDR2 FYNNEI. V was shortened by 4 bases and J by 2 bases, with 8 bases between the two germline ends. CDR3 bases: TGTGCCAGCAGTGCACGGGAACAAGAGACCCAGTACTTC. Its protein is CASSAREQETQYF.

J is TRBJ2-1 and V is TRBV7-2; no clear D. This CDR3 region has 13 residues. Trimming left V 4 bases short and J 6 bases short, with 10 bases between. The germline gives CDR1 SGHTA, CDR2 FQGNSA. The CDR3: CASSSRSSNEQFF. The CDR3 bases are TGTGCCAGCAGCTCCCGGTCGAGCAATGAGCAGTTCTTC. The full variable domain, with the rest looked up from reference TRBV7-2 and TRBJ2-1, is GAGVSQSPSNKVTEKGKDVELRCDPISGHTALYWYRQSLGQGLEFLIYFQGNSAPDKSGLPSDRFSAERTGGSVSTLTIQRTQQEDSAVYLCASSSRSSNEQFFGPGTRLTVL.

This sequence joins TRBV2 and TRBJ2-7; 8 bases are shared with TRBD1. CDR1 and CDR2 from the germline V gene are SNHLY and FYNNEI. CDR3 size: 15 residues. Unmatched junction bases numbered 5, after V lost 2 bases and J lost 2 bases. In nucleotides, the CDR3 is TGTGCCAGCAGTGAACTTTACAGGGGGACCTACGAGCAGTACTTC. This encodes CASSELYRGTYEQYF.

The chain employs TRBV27 and TRBJ1-1; D gene unclear. V lost 3 bases to trimming and J lost 0 bases, with 5 bases between them. Germline V CDR1 and CDR2: MNHEY, SMNVEV (reference sequence). There are 13 residues in the CDR3. As DNA, the CDR3 is TGTGCCAGCAGTTTTACAGTGAACACTGAAGCTTTCTTT. Residues: CASSFTVNTEAFF.

The chain joins TRBV4-2 to TRBJ2-3, with TRBD2 as a possible D gene (5 bases). Germline CDR1 reads LGHNA; CDR2 reads YNFKEQ. Between the trimmed V and J ends, which lost 4 bases and 1 base, there was a span of 15 bases. This CDR3 is 16 amino acids long. CDR3 in DNA: TGTGCCAGCAGCCGCATCTGGGGAGAGCGCACAGATACGCAGTATTTT. It specifies CASSRIWGERTDTQYF.